These 7 T cell receptor beta chains share one sample of origin, sequenced in a study of T cells after yellow fever vaccination. TCRdb used MiXCR to reprocess the 5' RACE reads, holding one entry per CDR3 protein. This table holds some 390,000 distinct CDR3 sequences, 6% to 8% found once. The source material was PBMCs, sampled 5 days after the yellow fever booster vaccination. All receptors come from a man aged 25 to 40 who received the YFV17D yellow fever vaccine.

This clonotype was recorded many times. The chain employs TRBV12-3 or TRBV12-4 and TRBJ2-1; no firm D call. Trimming shortened V by 6 bases and J by 0 bases, and 15 bases separated the two germline ends. The CDR3 extends over 16 amino acids. Written as DNA, the CDR3 is TGTGCCAGCAGCGTGCAGCTAACAAACTCCTACAATGAGCAGTTCTTC. It translates to CASSVQLTNSYNEQFF.

The genes are TRBV20-1 and TRBJ2-3; D unresolved. CDR1 and CDR2 from the germline V gene are DFQATT and SNEGSKA (reference sequence). V gave up 0 bases and J gave up 2 bases, with 9 bases separating them. This CDR3 contains 14 residues. CDR3 nucleotides: TGCAGTGCTAGAGATCTTCGGAACACAGATACGCAGTATTTT. Translating gives CSARDLRNTDTQYF.

This clonotype was counted many times. The genes are TRBV6-5 and TRBJ2-1, with 13 bases that match TRBD2. V was pared by 3 bases and J by 6 bases, with 8 bases of the junction left unmatched. CDR1 and CDR2 from the germline V gene are MNHEY and SVGAGI. The length of the CDR3 is 17 residues. Here the CDR3 DNA reads TGTGCCAGCAGTTATCGACCCGGGACTAGCGGGACCAATGAGCAGTTCTTC. Translation: CASSYRPGTSGTNEQFF.

This clonotype was found many times. V usage is TRBV4-3 and J usage is TRBJ2-2; D is perhaps TRBD2 (6 bases). The CDR3 is made up of 15 amino acids. Trimming left V 0 bases short and J 6 bases short, with 11 bases between. CDR1 is LGHNA, CDR2 YSLEER, per germline. The CDR3 DNA reads as TGCGCCAGCAGCCAAGAGGTGACTAGGGCCGGGGAGCTGTTTTTT. Protein sequence: CASSQEVTRAGELFF.

This clonotype was observed a few times. This rearrangement joins TRBV4-3 to TRBJ1-3; 10 bases align to TRBD1. Germline CDR1 reads LGHNA; CDR2 reads YSLEER. With 5 bases clipped from V and 2 bases from J, the junction kept 3 bases outside the gene matches. The CDR3 has 15 residues. The CDR3 loop reads CASSTGTGAGNTIYF. CDR3 DNA sequence: TGCGCCAGCAGCACCGGGACAGGGGCTGGAAACACCATATATTTT.

The V call is TRBV5-4, the J call TRBJ1-2, with 10 bases identical to TRBD1. The trim removed 2 bases at V and 6 bases at J, leaving 1 base unmatched. Germline V gene sequence: CDR1 SGHNT, CDR2 YYREEE (reference sequence). This CDR3 has 13 residues. The CDR3, as DNA: TGTGCCAGCAGCTTCGGGACAGGGGATGGCTACACCTTC. Residues: CASSFGTGDGYTF.

This clonotype has a count of ten or more. This chain links TRBV6-2 or TRBV6-3 with TRBJ1-1, with D perhaps TRBD1 (5 bases). This CDR3 is built from 15 residues. Germline assignment: CDR1 MNHEY and CDR2 SVGEGT. Trimming pared 4 bases from V and 0 bases from J, leaving 12 bases between. As DNA, the CDR3 is TGTGCCAGCAGTTGGCCGGGGACCATGAACACTGAAGCTTTCTTT. As protein: CASSWPGTMNTEAFF.